This T cell receptor beta chain was identified in a study of blood T cell repertoires in COVID-19. Clones were sequenced by immunoSEQ multiplex PCR, and TCRdb holds only the in-frame ones, with some missing. Of some 150,000 clones in the sample, about nine tenths were seen once. This CDR3 is built from 15 residues. Looked up from germline, CDR1 is MNHEY and CDR2 is SVGAGI. Trimming took off 7 bases at V and 3 bases at J, with 16 bases between the two ends. Sequenced: peripheral blood. This receptor was identified in a man aged 45-65 years who had recovered from COVID-19. The chain joins TRBV6-5 to TRBJ1-3; tentative D call: TRBD1 (5 bases). CDR3 loop: CASTGRGGSGNTIYF. In DNA form, the CDR3 reads TGTGCCAGCACTGGACGGGGGGGGAGTGGAAACACCATATATTTT.